What follows are 20 T cell receptor beta chains derived from one specimen sequenced in a study of blood T cell repertoires in COVID-19. Generated by immunoSEQ multiplex PCR, the TCRdb table keeps only in-frame clones and is missing some. The sample includes fewer than 600,000 clones, approximately 89% of them seen just once. The sample comprised peripheral blood. The receptors shown here come from a man between 18 and 35 years old with COVID-19, enrolled during active disease.

A single count supports this clone. V and J are TRBV7-9 and TRBJ1-1; TRBD1 agrees at 10 bases. Germline values: CDR1 SEHNR, CDR2 FQNEAQ (reference sequence). CDR3 length: 17 amino acids. The J segment lost 1 base and the V segment lost 1 base, leaving 6 bases of the junction unmatched. CDR3 protein: CASSLEDRGWRNTEAFF. CDR3 nucleotides: TGTGCCAGCAGCTTAGAGGACAGGGGGTGGAGGAACACTGAAGCTTTCTTT.

This chain uses TRBV5-1 with TRBJ2-3, with TRBD2 identical over 8 bases. Germline-derived CDR1 and CDR2 are SGHRS and YFSETQ. Germline trimming cut 6 bases from V and 3 bases from J; bases unmatched to any gene: 6. CDR3 size: 14 residues. The CDR3 reads CASTLTSGTDTQYF. In DNA, the CDR3 is TGCGCCAGCACCCTAACTAGCGGAACAGATACGCAGTATTTT. The full variable domain, its missing parts supplied by reference TRBV5-1 and TRBJ2-3, is KAGVTQTPRYLIKTRGQQVTLSCSPISGHRSVSWYQQTPGQGLQFLFEYFSETQRNKGNFPGRFSGRQFSNSRSEMNVSTLELGDSALYLCASTLTSGTDTQYFGPGTRLTVL.

In DNA, the CDR3 is TGTGCCAGCAGCTTGTGGGACAGTTCCTACGAGCAGTACTTC. Translating it yields CASSLWDSSYEQYF. The chain joins TRBV5-6 to TRBJ2-7, with 7 bases fitting TRBD1. This CDR3 has 14 amino acids. Germline loops: CDR1 SGHDT, CDR2 YYEEEE. The V gene end was trimmed by 1 base and the J gene end by 1 base; junction bases not matched to a gene: 2.

This clone was counted a single time. This sequence joins TRBV6-1 and TRBJ1-6; D unresolved. The V gene lost 2 bases and the J gene lost 5 bases, with 13 bases spanning the gap. CDR3 size: 16 residues. The germline gives CDR1 MNHNS, CDR2 SASEGT. The CDR3 coding sequence is TGTGCCAGCAGTGAATATTCAGTGCCCAATAATTCACCCCTCCACTTT. Its translation is CASSEYSVPNNSPLHF.

The rearrangement joins TRBV19 to TRBJ2-7, with D maybe TRBD1 (5 bases). There are 15 residues in the CDR3. The germline V gene has CDR1 LNHDA and CDR2 SQIVND (reference sequence). The V end lost 6 bases, the J end lost 0 bases, and 15 bases lay between the germline ends. CDR3 in amino acids: CASRAVGVYSYEQYF. The CDR3 region has the DNA TGTGCCAGTAGGGCGGTAGGGGTCTACTCCTACGAGCAGTACTTC.

V gene TRBV7-9 combines with J gene TRBJ1-1; D may be TRBD1 (5 bases). CDR3 size: 14 residues. The V and J ends lost 8 bases and 7 bases respectively, with 20 bases between them. Germline V gene lookup returns CDR1 SEHNR and CDR2 FQNEAQ (reference sequence). This chain's CDR3 is CASAPWGVGDEAFF. CDR3 nucleotides: TGTGCCAGCGCCCCATGGGGCGTCGGCGATGAAGCTTTCTTT.

The chain employs TRBV3-1 (or the pseudogene TRBV3-2) and TRBJ1-4, with 11 nucleotides matching TRBD1. The V gene's germline CDR1 is LGHDT and CDR2 YNNKEL (reference sequence). V trimming: 3 bases; J trimming: 3 bases; junction bases outside the gene matches: 9. This CDR3 is 18 amino acids long. CDR3 in DNA: TGTGCCAGCAGCCACCAGGGACAGGGGGTGGTTGCTAATGAAAAACTGTTTTTT. Amino acids: CASSHQGQGVVANEKLFF.

The chain has TRBV5-4 and TRBJ2-3; TRBD1 might be the D (6 bases). Germline V gives CDR1 SGHNT, CDR2 YYREEE (reference sequence). CDR3 length equals 13 residues. The V gene lost 0 bases and the J gene lost 5 bases, with 7 bases spanning the gap. CDR3 bases: TGTGCCAGCAGCTTGGAGGGGGTAGATACGCAGTATTTT. The encoded protein is CASSLEGVDTQYF.

The J gene is TRBJ2-7, the V gene TRBV6-5; 7 nucleotides match TRBD2. Germline V gene data show CDR1 as MNHEY and CDR2 as SVGAGI. This CDR3 comprises 15 residues. The trim removed 7 bases at V and 2 bases at J, leaving 11 bases unmatched. The CDR3 is CASTPRDYDPYEQYF. CDR3 bases: TGTGCCAGCACCCCTCGGGACTACGACCCCTACGAGCAGTACTTC.

V and J are TRBV6-1 and TRBJ2-3; D remains unclear. This CDR3 spans 13 amino acids. Germline assignment: CDR1 MNHNS and CDR2 SASEGT. Trimming removed 0 bases from V and 4 bases from J, with 5 bases in between. The CDR3 sequence is CASSEAPADTQYF. CDR3 bases: TGTGCCAGCAGTGAAGCGCCGGCAGATACGCAGTATTTT.

The V call is TRBV19, the J call TRBJ2-2; 9 bases are shared with TRBD1. Germline V gene lookup returns CDR1 LNHDA and CDR2 SQIVND (reference sequence). This CDR3 is built from 14 residues. V lost 5 bases and J lost 6; bases outside the gene matches: 4. CDR3 sequence reads: CASSPTGGPGELFF. CDR3 coding DNA: TGTGCCAGTAGTCCGACAGGGGGTCCCGGGGAGCTGTTTTTT.

The chain links TRBV5-6 to TRBJ1-1; 10 nucleotides agree with TRBD1. V lost 2 bases to trimming and J lost 3 bases; unmatched junction nucleotides: 7. The length of the CDR3 is 16 residues. Germline V gene sequence: CDR1 SGHDT, CDR2 YYEEEE. CDR3 DNA sequence: TGTGCCAGCAGCTTTAACTCCGGGACAGGGGACACTGAAGCTTTCTTT. It specifies CASSFNSGTGDTEAFF.

This chain uses TRBV19 with TRBJ2-1; the match to TRBD1 covers 8 bases. Germline lookup yields CDR1 LNHDA and CDR2 SQIVND (reference sequence). The V and J ends lost 0 bases and 5 bases, in that order; junction bases with no gene match: 9. This CDR3 is 17 amino acids long. Here the CDR3 reads CASSIDSGGQVNNEQFF. Written as DNA, the CDR3 is TGTGCCAGTAGTATAGATTCAGGGGGACAGGTTAACAATGAGCAGTTCTTC.

This clone was detected only a few times. This chain joins TRBV7-3 and TRBJ2-2; TRBD2 is a possible D gene (6 bases). Germline values: CDR1 SGHTA, CDR2 FQGTGA. The CDR3 contains 15 residues. V was clipped by 2 bases and J by 4 bases, with 11 bases between them. CDR3 coding DNA: TGTGCCAGCAGCTTAGGGCGGGATGGCACCGGGGAGCTGTTTTTT. Translating it yields CASSLGRDGTGELFF.

This clone was observed once. J is TRBJ2-3 and V is TRBV3-1 (or the pseudogene TRBV3-2); 10 bases fit TRBD2. The length of the CDR3 is 16 residues. Germline V gene lookup returns CDR1 LGHDT and CDR2 YNNKEL (reference sequence). V trimming: 4 bases; J trimming: 4 bases; junction bases outside the gene matches: 8. The CDR3 coding sequence is TGTGCCAGCAGCCCGTCGCTAGCGGGAGTGGCAGATACGCAGTATTTT. This encodes CASSPSLAGVADTQYF.

V usage is TRBV3-1 (or the pseudogene TRBV3-2) and J usage is TRBJ2-1; 7 bases are a match to TRBD1. The CDR3 spans 14 residues. V lost 4 bases to trimming and J lost 4 bases; unmatched junction nucleotides: 4. Germline assignment: CDR1 LGHDT and CDR2 YNNKEL (reference sequence). DNA of the CDR3: TGTGCCAGCAGCCTCGGACAGGCTTACAATGAGCAGTTCTTC. Translating it yields CASSLGQAYNEQFF.

V and J are TRBV6-5 and TRBJ2-5; D perhaps matches TRBD2 (5 bases). Germline V lookup: CDR1 MNHEY, CDR2 SVGAGI. This CDR3 has 14 amino acids. The V gene lost 5 bases and the J gene lost 2 bases, with 12 bases spanning the gap. CDR3 sequence (DNA): TGTGCCAGCAGTCATTTGGACTGGCAAGAGACCCAGTACTTC. It is translated as CASSHLDWQETQYF.

This clone was picked up one time. V and J are TRBV5-1 and TRBJ1-3, with a tentative D call TRBD1 (5 bases). Germline loops: CDR1 SGHRS, CDR2 YFSETQ. V was cut by 7 bases and J by 0 bases, with 14 bases left in between. The CDR3 covers 15 residues. The CDR3 loop is CASAPQGGSGNTIYF. The CDR3 nucleotides read TGCGCCAGCGCTCCCCAGGGAGGCTCTGGAAACACCATATATTTT.

This clone was seen more than once but under ten times. The chain employs TRBV2 and TRBJ1-2; D is uncertain. Per the germline V gene, CDR1 is SNHLY and CDR2 is FYNNEI. This CDR3 is 14 amino acids long. The germline V and J ends were trimmed by 3 bases and 11 bases, with 19 bases remaining between them. CDR3 nucleotide sequence: TGTGCCAGCAGTGATCCAGGAACGGCTCGTGGATACACCTTC. This encodes CASSDPGTARGYTF.

This clone was detected only once. J is TRBJ2-2 and V is TRBV11-2; unclear D gene. V was trimmed by 5 bases and J by 4 bases, leaving 11 bases between them. Germline CDR1 and CDR2: SGHAT and FQNNGV. There are 14 residues in the CDR3. The CDR3 sequence: CASSGSRSTGELFF. Here the CDR3 DNA reads TGTGCCAGCAGCGGCTCAAGGAGCACCGGGGAGCTGTTTTTT.